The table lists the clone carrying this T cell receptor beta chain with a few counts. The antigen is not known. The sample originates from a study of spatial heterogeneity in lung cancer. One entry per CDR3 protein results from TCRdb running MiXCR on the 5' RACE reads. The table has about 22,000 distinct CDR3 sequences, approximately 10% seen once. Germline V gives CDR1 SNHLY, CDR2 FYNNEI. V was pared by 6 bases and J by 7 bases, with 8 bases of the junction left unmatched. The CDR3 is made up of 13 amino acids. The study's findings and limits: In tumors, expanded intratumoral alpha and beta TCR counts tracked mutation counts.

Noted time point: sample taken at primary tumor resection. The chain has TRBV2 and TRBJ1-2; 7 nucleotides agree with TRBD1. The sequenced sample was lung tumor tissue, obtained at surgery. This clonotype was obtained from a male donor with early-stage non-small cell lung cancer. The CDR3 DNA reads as TGTGCCAGCAGAATCCGGGACAGTGGTGGCTACACCTTC. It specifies CASRIRDSGGYTF. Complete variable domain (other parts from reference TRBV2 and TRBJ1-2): EPEVTQTPSHQVTQMGQEVILRCVPISNHLYFYWYRQILGQKVEFLVSFYNNEISEKSEIFDDQFSVERPDGSNFTLKIRSTKLEDSAMYFCASRIRDSGGYTFGSGTRLTVV.